These 18 T cell receptor beta chains share one sample of origin, sequenced in a study of chemoradiotherapy in HPV16-positive cancers. Assay: immunoSEQ multiplex PCR; the TCRdb copy retains only in-frame clones and omits some. The sample consists of 13,000 or so clones, about 85% of them appearing once. The source was blood, collected from a patient who underwent chemoradiotherapy. The receptor source for this set is a human donor with HPV-associated anogenital cancer.

This chain connects TRBV19 to TRBJ1-6; 8 positions match TRBD1. In germline, CDR1 is LNHDA, CDR2 SQIVND (reference sequence). The CDR3 contains 16 residues. The V and J ends lost 5 bases and 9 bases, in that order; junction bases with no gene match: 12. CDR3 residues: CASSPSRDRLSSPLHF. The CDR3 DNA is TGTGCCAGTAGTCCTAGCCGGGACAGGTTAAGTTCACCCCTCCACTTT.

This chain connects TRBV5-1 to TRBJ1-2; D ambiguous. CDR3 length equals 15 residues. Per germline, CDR1 SGHRS and CDR2 YFSETQ. The V end lost 0 bases, the J end lost 0 bases, and 9 bases lay between the germline ends. The CDR3 reads CASSLAATTNYGYTF. CDR3 sequence (DNA): TGCGCCAGCAGCTTGGCTGCGACTACTAACTATGGCTACACCTTC.

CDR3 sequence: CASSLGGVRYNEQFF. The CDR3 DNA reads TGTGCCAGCAGCTTAGGGGGGGTTCGTTACAATGAGCAGTTCTTC. The chain uses TRBV7-9 and TRBJ2-1; maybe TRBD2 (6 bases). CDR1 is SEHNR, CDR2 FQNEAQ, per germline (reference sequence). V gave up 1 base and J gave up 4 bases, with 11 bases separating them. The CDR3 runs 15 residues.

The chain joins TRBV6-1 to TRBJ1-1, with 9 bases lining up with TRBD1. This CDR3 region has 16 residues. J gave up 5 bases and V 4 bases, and 11 bases lay outside the gene matches. Germline assignment: CDR1 MNHNS and CDR2 SASEGT. CDR3: CASSATYRGPGTEAFF. The CDR3 DNA is TGTGCCAGCAGTGCGACCTACAGGGGGCCGGGTACTGAAGCTTTCTTT.

This chain connects TRBV5-1 to TRBJ2-1; 7 nucleotides align to TRBD1. This CDR3 is 15 amino acids long. Germline CDR1 and CDR2: SGHRS and YFSETQ. With 0 bases clipped from V and 0 bases from J, the junction kept 0 bases outside the gene matches. The CDR3, as DNA: TGCGCCAGCAGCTTGGGGGACAGCTCCTACAATGAGCAGTTCTTC. Protein: CASSLGDSSYNEQFF.

The genes are TRBV6-1 and TRBJ2-5; no firm D call. V lost 3 bases, J lost 9 bases, and 20 bases lay in between. Germline V gene data show CDR1 as MNHNS and CDR2 as SASEGT. The CDR3 is made up of 15 amino acids. The CDR3, as DNA: TGTGCCAGCAGTGAGGTCTACCGCACCCCCGGGCCCCAGTACTTC. It encodes CASSEVYRTPGPQYF.

This clone was counted only a few times. The chain combines TRBV6-5 with TRBJ1-6, with unresolved D. Trimming shortened V by 0 bases and J by 0 bases, and 6 bases separated the two germline ends. Germline V CDR1 and CDR2: MNHEY, SVGAGI. The CDR3 is 16 residues long. DNA of the CDR3: TGTGCCAGCAGTTACTCCCAGGCCTCCTATAATTCACCCCTCCACTTT. Protein: CASSYSQASYNSPLHF.

This chain connects TRBV7-2 to TRBJ2-3; no reliable D call. CDR3 length: 11 residues. The V gene's germline CDR1 is SGHTA and CDR2 FQGNSA. Deletions cut 3 bases from V and 2 bases from J, with 0 bases between. As DNA, the CDR3 is TGTGCCAGCAGCTTCACAGATACGCAGTATTTT. Residues: CASSFTDTQYF.

This clone was seen just once. In DNA form, the CDR3 reads TGTGCCAGCAGGATAGGGACGACCGACACTGAAGCTTTCTTT. It encodes CASRIGTTDTEAFF. The chain combines TRBV7-8 with TRBJ1-1; possible D gene TRBD1, 5 bases. V lost 6 bases and J lost 3, with 14 bases in between. The CDR3 runs 14 residues. The germline CDR1 and CDR2 sequences are SGHVS and FQNEAQ.

This clone appeared a single time. The chain is built from TRBV27 and TRBJ1-2, with TRBD1 matching over 8 bases. The length of the CDR3 is 15 residues. Germline V gives CDR1 MNHEY, CDR2 SMNVEV (reference sequence). Trimming removed 5 bases from V and 8 bases from J; junction bases left unmatched: 13. In DNA, the CDR3 is TGTGCCAGCAGTCCCGCCACCCAGGGGGCGGGCGGCTACACCTTC. Its protein is CASSPATQGAGGYTF.

Written as DNA, the CDR3 is TGTGCCAGCAGCTTAGTTACTAGCGGGGCTTACAATGAGCAGTTCTTC. Protein: CASSLVTSGAYNEQFF. The chain combines TRBV11-1 with TRBJ2-1, with 10 bases matching TRBD2. The CDR3 is 16 residues long. Germline trimming cut 1 base from V and 4 bases from J; bases unmatched to any gene: 4. Germline lookup yields CDR1 SGHAT and CDR2 FQDESV (reference sequence).

This chain joins TRBV5-1 and TRBJ1-1; no definite D call. The germline V gene has CDR1 SGHRS and CDR2 YFSETQ. The CDR3 has 15 amino acids. The V end lost 0 bases, the J end lost 2 bases, and 11 bases lay between the germline ends. CDR3 nucleotides: TGCGCCAGCAGCTTGGGGTCGCGGCTAAACACTGAAGCTTTCTTT. This gives the protein CASSLGSRLNTEAFF. Based on the CDR3 plus reference TRBV5-1 and TRBJ1-1, the full variable domain is KAGVTQTPRYLIKTRGQQVTLSCSPISGHRSVSWYQQTPGQGLQFLFEYFSETQRNKGNFPGRFSGRQFSNSRSEMNVSTLELGDSALYLCASSLGSRLNTEAFFGQGTRLTVV.

On this clone itself: Compared with germline, one end of the junction differs, possibly owing to a read error. This chain uses TRBV18 with TRBJ2-7; a weak D match, TRBD1 (6 bases). The CDR3 spans 13 residues. Germline CDR1 is KGHSH and CDR2 is LQKENI. DNA of the CDR3: TGTGCCAGCTCACTAAAACAGGGTTACGGGCAGTACTTC. It is translated as CASSLKQGYGQYF.

This clone was recorded once. The chain carries TRBV5-1 and TRBJ2-2; D gene unclear. The V gene's germline CDR1 is SGHRS and CDR2 YFSETQ. The CDR3 sequence is 15 residues long. Trimming shortened V by 3 bases and J by 4 bases, and 13 bases separated the two germline ends. As DNA, the CDR3 is TGCGCCAGCAGCTCCGAACCTGGGCCCACCGGGGAGCTGTTTTTT. Translated: CASSSEPGPTGELFF.

This clone is categorized as medium-sized. V and J are TRBV6-4 and TRBJ1-1; D not certain. V was clipped by 0 bases and J by 8 bases, with 10 bases between them. The CDR3 length is 13 residues. Germline CDR1 reads MRHNA; CDR2 reads SNTAGT. The CDR3 reads CASSDSSMVEAFF. CDR3 nucleotide sequence: TGTGCCAGCAGTGACTCGAGTATGGTAGAAGCTTTCTTT.

The CDR3 protein is CAWSVSGPGQPQHF. DNA of the CDR3: TGTGCCTGGAGTGTTTCGGGGCCTGGGCAGCCCCAGCATTTT. This chain uses TRBV30 with TRBJ1-5, with D maybe TRBD1 (5 bases). Between the trimmed V and J ends, which lost 0 bases and 7 bases, there was a span of 13 bases. The CDR3 spans 14 residues. Germline CDR1 reads GTSNPN; CDR2 reads SVGIG (reference sequence).

The V call is TRBV5-1, the J call TRBJ2-6; TRBD2 matches 7 bases. The CDR3 runs 17 residues. Trimming removed 1 base from V and 4 bases from J; junction bases left unmatched: 8. Looked up from germline, CDR1 is SGHRS and CDR2 is YFSETQ. The CDR3 DNA follows: TGCGCCAGCAGCTTGAGCGGGACTCTCTCGGGGGCCAACGTCCTGACTTTC. Its protein is CASSLSGTLSGANVLTF.

There are a few counts of this clone. V gene TRBV27 combines with J gene TRBJ1-2; the match to TRBD1 covers 8 bases. The CDR3 is 13 amino acids. Per the germline V gene, CDR1 is MNHEY and CDR2 is SMNVEV (reference sequence). Trimming took 6 bases from V and 4 from J; bases not matched to a gene: 4. The CDR3 here is CASSAGTGYGYTF. The CDR3 DNA follows: TGTGCCAGCAGCGCTGGGACAGGCTATGGCTACACCTTC.